The 4 T cell receptor beta chains reported below all come from one sample, sequenced in a study of T cell responses to AZD1222 COVID-19 vaccine. Sequencing was performed with immunoSEQ multiplex PCR; in TCRdb, only in-frame clones are kept and a portion is missing. The data hold roughly 130,000 clones, with 85% to 95% observed a single time. Sample: peripheral blood, taken on day 0 of AZD1222 vaccination. The receptors here all came from an adult in good health.

The rearrangement uses TRBV12-3 or TRBV12-4 and TRBJ1-5; D uncertain. CDR3 length: 12 residues. V gave up 7 bases and J gave up 4 bases, with 8 bases separating them. CDR3 DNA: TGTGCCAGCACTTTCACTAATCAGCCCCAGCATTTT. Protein: CASTFTNQPQHF.

The chain employs TRBV2 and TRBJ2-1; 8 positions match TRBD2. The length of the CDR3 is 15 residues. J gave up 6 bases and V 3 bases, and 7 bases lay outside the gene matches. Germline-derived CDR1 and CDR2 are SNHLY and FYNNEI. The CDR3 loop reads CASSEIAGGVNEQFF. The DNA of the CDR3 is TGTGCCAGCAGTGAGATTGCGGGAGGCGTCAATGAGCAGTTCTTC.

The chain joins TRBV11-2 to TRBJ1-2; D not resolved. V was pared by 4 bases and J by 4 bases, with 13 bases between. The CDR3 runs to 14 residues. Germline loops: CDR1 SGHAT, CDR2 FQNNGV. CDR3 sequence (DNA): TGTGCCAGCAGCTATAGCGGTACGGGCTATGGCTACACCTTC. Translation gives CASSYSGTGYGYTF.

The CDR3 bases are TGTGCCAGCAGCAGGGACAGCTTCTATGGCTACACCTTC. It is translated as CASSRDSFYGYTF. The chain joins TRBV11-2 to TRBJ1-2; 7 positions match TRBD1. The CDR3 is made up of 13 amino acids. Germline V gene sequence: CDR1 SGHAT, CDR2 FQNNGV. The trim removed 5 bases at V and 4 bases at J, leaving 4 bases unmatched.